These T cell receptor beta chains were read from a single sample in a study of blood T cell repertoires in COVID-19. Sequencing was performed with immunoSEQ multiplex PCR; in TCRdb, only in-frame clones are kept and a portion is missing. The table has approximately 400,000 clones, 80% to 85% seen once. The sequenced sample consisted of PBMCs or T cells enriched from blood (not recorded which). All receptors derive from a woman aged 45-59 years who had recovered from COVID-19. Each CDR3 is given with its conserved first and last residue. A D gene is named only where the DNA matches it firmly. The size entry is marked missing in some rows and otherwise reads once, few, many or a size class.

J gene,D gene,V gene,clone size,CDR3 protein,CDR3 DNA
TRBJ2-7,TRBD2,TRBV27,once,CASSLAGVFPYEQYF,TGTGCCAGCAGTCTAGCGGGAGTATTCCCCTACGAGCAGTACTTC
TRBJ2-3,TRBD2,TRBV19,NA,CASSILSGGPGDTQYF,TGTGCCAGTAGTATTCTGAGCGGGGGGCCGGGGGATACGCAGTATTTT
TRBJ1-1,NA,TRBV7-3,NA,CASSADRNTEAFF,TGTGCCAGCAGTGCCGACAGGAACACTGAAGCTTTCTTT
TRBJ2-7,TRBD2,TRBV7-8,NA,CASSWGRTSGTYEQYF,TGTGCCAGCAGCTGGGGAAGGACTAGCGGGACCTACGAGCAGTACTTC
TRBJ1-1,NA,TRBV3-1/TRBV3-2,NA,CASSRTTENTEAFF,TGTGCCAGCAGCCGAACCACAGAGAACACTGAAGCTTTCTTT
TRBJ1-1,TRBD1,TRBV13,few,CASSPQTPGQGLNTEAFF,TGTGCCAGCAGCCCACAGACCCCGGGACAGGGCTTGAACACTGAAGCTTTCTTT
TRBJ2-7,NA,TRBV28,NA,CASSTYVRDEQYF,TGTGCCAGCAGCACCTACGTGAGGGACGAGCAGTACTTC
TRBJ1-2,NA,TRBV3-1/TRBV3-2,NA,CASSPLKGRDNYGYTF,TGTGCCAGCAGCCCATTAAAAGGACGGGATAACTATGGCTACACCTTC
TRBJ2-3,TRBD2,TRBV7-2,NA,CASSPGLAGDTQYF,TGTGCCAGCAGCCCCGGACTAGCAGGAGATACGCAGTATTTT
TRBJ2-2,TRBD2,TRBV6-6,NA,CASSPRIGLAGAGELFF,TGTGCCAGCAGTCCCCGAATTGGACTAGCGGGGGCCGGGGAGCTGTTTTTT
TRBJ1-2,NA,TRBV11-3,NA,CASSPDRNYGYTF,TGTGCCAGCAGCCCAGACAGAAACTATGGCTACACCTTC
TRBJ2-1,NA,TRBV12-3/TRBV12-4,NA,CASSLLEFHEQFF,TGTGCCAGCAGTTTACTAGAATTTCATGAGCAGTTCTTC
TRBJ2-1,NA,TRBV23-1,NA,CASSHRTEPSYNEQFF,TGCGCCAGCAGTCACCGCACAGAGCCCTCCTACAATGAGCAGTTCTTC
TRBJ1-2,NA,TRBV5-1,NA,CASSLLLAGANGYTF,TGCGCCAGCAGCTTGCTTCTTGCGGGGGCTAATGGCTACACCTTC
TRBJ1-4,NA,TRBV18,few,CASSPDSTTNEKLFF,TGTGCCAGCTCACCCGACAGTACAACTAATGAAAAACTGTTTTTT
TRBJ1-4,NA,TRBV30,NA,CAWSVGRNEKLFF,TGTGCCTGGAGTGTTGGGAGAAATGAAAAACTGTTTTTT
TRBJ1-2,NA,TRBV5-1,NA,CASSLGGLQGGYTF,TGCGCCAGCAGCTTGGGAGGGCTCCAAGGGGGCTACACCTTC
TRBJ2-2,TRBD1,TRBV18,NA,CASSPGQAPNTGELFF,TGTGCCAGCTCACCAGGACAGGCCCCGAACACCGGGGAGCTGTTTTTT
TRBJ2-1,NA,TRBV15,NA,CATSRDSAGEQFF,TGTGCCACCAGCAGAGATAGTGCCGGTGAGCAGTTCTTC
TRBJ1-3,TRBD1,TRBV30,NA,CAWRGYRGITGNTIYF,TGTGCCTGGAGAGGATACAGGGGGATTACTGGAAACACCATATATTTT
TRBJ1-5,TRBD1,TRBV19,NA,CASRPTGESNQPQHF,TGTGCCAGTCGACCGACAGGGGAGTCCAATCAGCCCCAGCATTTT
TRBJ2-7,NA,TRBV21-1,NA,CASSRTGTSWNEQYF,TGTGCCAGCAGCAGGACAGGGACCTCCTGGAACGAGCAGTACTTC
TRBJ1-1,NA,TRBV6-5,NA,CASGSQGGYTEAFF,TGTGCCAGCGGCTCGCAGGGCGGATACACTGAAGCTTTCTTT
TRBJ2-7,NA,TRBV6-5,NA,CASSSLLGRYEQYF,TGTGCCAGCAGTTCCTTACTAGGGAGGTACGAGCAGTACTTC
TRBJ2-2,NA,TRBV3-1/TRBV3-2,NA,CASSQYNTGELFF,TGTGCCAGCAGCCAGTATAACACCGGGGAGCTGTTTTTT
TRBJ2-5,TRBD2,TRBV5-1,NA,CASRPGPSAGGPGETQYF,TGCGCCAGCCGGCCTGGCCCTTCAGCGGGGGGCCCCGGGGAGACCCAGTACTTC
TRBJ1-1,NA,TRBV7-6,NA,CASSLWWEGTEAFF,TGTGCCAGCAGCTTGTGGTGGGAGGGCACTGAAGCTTTCTTT
TRBJ2-7,NA,TRBV7-3,NA,CASSRDTTYEQYF,TGTGCCAGCAGCAGGGACACTACCTACGAGCAGTACTTC
TRBJ1-5,NA,TRBV19,NA,CASSIMAANQPQHF,TGTGCCAGTAGTATAATGGCGGCGAATCAGCCCCAGCATTTT
TRBJ1-1,NA,TRBV4-1,NA,CASSQDLRQASNTEAFF,TGCGCCAGCAGCCAAGATCTCAGACAGGCCTCGAACACTGAAGCTTTCTTT
TRBJ1-1,NA,TRBV11-3,NA,CASSFSRVNTEAFF,TGTGCCAGCAGCTTTAGTAGAGTTAACACTGAAGCTTTCTTT
TRBJ1-1,NA,TRBV11-2,NA,CASSLDAGASTEAFF,TGTGCCAGCAGCTTAGATGCGGGGGCGAGCACTGAAGCTTTCTTT
TRBJ1-1,NA,TRBV9,NA,CASSVGPGRVAFF,TGTGCCAGCAGCGTAGGTCCGGGGAGGGTAGCTTTCTTT